A selection of T cell receptor beta chains follows, all from one sample in a study of identifying expanded T cells in peripheral blood. Clones were read by immunoSEQ multiplex PCR, and TCRdb kept only the in-frame ones, dropping some. The sample includes about 100,000 clones, 88% of them seen just once. The specimen was blood. Every receptor here comes from a person between 18 and 75 years old in good health. The CDR3 runs from the conserved cysteine through the conserved F or W. The order of the fields is J gene, clone size, V gene, D gene, CDR3 DNA, CDR3 protein. A D gene is named only where the DNA matches it firmly. Clone sizes are given selectively: once, few, many, or a class where the clone is expanded.

TRBJ2-3 - TRBV7-9 TRBD2 TGTGCCAGCAGGGGGACTAGCGGTCGCACAGATACGCAGTATTTT CASRGTSGRTDTQYF
TRBJ2-2 - TRBV13 - TGTGCCAGCAGCCCCACCGAGGGAGGGGAGCTGTTTTTT CASSPTEGGELFF
TRBJ2-1 - TRBV7-6 TRBD2 TGTGCCAGCAGCTCAGAGGGCGGGAGGGCCTCGAGCTCCTACAATGAGCAGTTCTTC CASSSEGGRASSSYNEQFF
TRBJ2-7 - TRBV6-5 - TGTGCCAGCAGAAGGGGCTCCTACGAGCAGTACTTC CASRRGSYEQYF
TRBJ2-1 - TRBV29-1 - TGCAGCGTTGAAGGGGGGTTCTTC CSVEGGFF
TRBJ1-1 - TRBV6-5 - TGTGCCAGCAGTTACTCGAGTCAGGGGTGGACTGAAGCTTTCTTT CASSYSSQGWTEAFF
TRBJ2-1 - TRBV18 - TGTGCCAGCTCAAAACCGGGGCCCTTGGATGAGCAGTTCTTC CASSKPGPLDEQFF
TRBJ1-1 - TRBV7-9 - TGTGCCAGCAGCTCTCCCGCCGAAGCTTTCTTT CASSSPAEAFF
TRBJ1-1 - TRBV10-3 - TGTGCCACGCAACAGGGCACTGAAGCTTTCTTT CATQQGTEAFF
TRBJ1-1 - TRBV19 - TGTGCCAGTACATGGGGGGCGGGCACTGAAGCTTTCTTT CASTWGAGTEAFF
TRBJ1-3 - TRBV6-5 - TGTGCCAGCAAACTAAGGTCTGGAAACACCATATATTTT CASKLRSGNTIYF
TRBJ1-4 - TRBV30 - TGTGCCTGGAGTGTGAGGGTCAATGAAAAACTGTTTTTT CAWSVRVNEKLFF
TRBJ2-1 - TRBV5-5 - TGTGCCAGCAGCTTGAGCGTTTGGGATGAGCAGTTCTTC CASSLSVWDEQFF
TRBJ2-7 - TRBV4-2 - TGTGCCAGCAGCCAAGGCCTGTGGGATTCGGCCGAGCAGTACTTC CASSQGLWDSAEQYF
TRBJ1-2 - TRBV19 - TGTGCCAGTAGTATAACCGGGGTTCGGGATGGCTACACCTTC CASSITGVRDGYTF
TRBJ2-7 - TRBV11-2 - TGTGCCAGCAGAAAGGCGGATGACTACGAGCAGTACTTC CASRKADDYEQYF
TRBJ1-2 - TRBV4-1 - TGCGCCAGCAGCCAAGAAGGCGCTGGGACTGGCTACACCTTC CASSQEGAGTGYTF
TRBJ2-4 - TRBV19 - TGTGCCAGTAGTATTTCATACGACGCCAAAAACATTCAGTACTTC CASSISYDAKNIQYF
TRBJ1-1 - TRBV7-8 - TGTGCCAGCAGCTTAGCGCAGGGTGAAGCTTTCTTT CASSLAQGEAFF
TRBJ1-3 - TRBV6-1 - TGTGCCAGCAGTGACAGGGTTGGAAACACCATATATTTT CASSDRVGNTIYF
TRBJ2-1 - TRBV14 TRBD2 TGTGCCAGCAGCCTCGGCGGGGGGCCCCATTACAATGAGCAGTTCTTC CASSLGGGPHYNEQFF
TRBJ2-3 - TRBV10-3 - TGTGCCATCAGTGAGTCGGGCGGGCACTCAGATACGCAGTATTTT CAISESGGHSDTQYF
TRBJ1-1 - TRBV30 - TGTGCCTGGAGCCGAACAGGGCTTAACACTGAAGCTTTCTTT CAWSRTGLNTEAFF
TRBJ2-3 - TRBV7-2 - TGTGCCAGCAGCTTAGATTGGACAGATACGCAGTATTTT CASSLDWTDTQYF
TRBJ1-1 - TRBV20-1 - TGCAGTGCGGTGGGAGAAATTGCGGCTTTCTTT CSAVGEIAAFF
TRBJ1-1 - TRBV10-1 TRBD1 TGCGCCAGCAGTGGGAGTTCGCGAACGGGACAGGGGCCCCTAACGAACACTGAAGCTTTCTTT CASSGSSRTGQGPLTNTEAFF
TRBJ2-1 - TRBV4-2 - TGTGCCAGCAGCCAAGAGGGGATTTACAATGAGCAGTTCTTC CASSQEGIYNEQFF
TRBJ1-2 once TRBV6-1 - TGTGCCAGCAGTGAGATATCCAGGGTGAACTATGGCTACACCTTC CASSEISRVNYGYTF
TRBJ1-2 - TRBV5-1 TRBD1 TGCGCCAGCACCTACGACAGGGCACATGGCTACACCTTC CASTYDRAHGYTF
TRBJ2-3 - TRBV6-5 - TGTGCCAGCAGTTCCCATTTGTGGGATAACACAGATACGCAGTATTTT CASSSHLWDNTDTQYF
TRBJ1-3 - TRBV15 - TGTGCCACCAGCAGAGATTCCCATACAGCCTCTGGAAACACCATATATTTT CATSRDSHTASGNTIYF
TRBJ1-1 - TRBV29-1 TRBD1 TGCAGCGTTGTCCCAGGGGGCAGAACTGAAGCTTTCTTT CSVVPGGRTEAFF
TRBJ1-2 - TRBV29-1 - TGCAGCGTTTCAGGGGCTAACTATGGCTACACCTTC CSVSGANYGYTF
TRBJ2-7 - TRBV27 - TGTGCCAGCAGTTTATCGAAGGGGTTCTACGAGCAGTACTTC CASSLSKGFYEQYF
TRBJ2-6 once TRBV5-1 - TGCGCCAGCAGCTCCCTTCCAGACAGACCCTCTGGGGCCAACGTCCTGACTTTC CASSSLPDRPSGANVLTF
TRBJ1-6 - TRBV27 TRBD1 TGTGCCAGCAGACAGGGGGGTAATTCACCCCTCCACTTT CASRQGGNSPLHF
TRBJ1-1 - TRBV19 TRBD1 TGTGCCAGTAGCTACAGGGGGCCGAACACTGAAGCTTTCTTT CASSYRGPNTEAFF
TRBJ2-5 - TRBV18 - TGTGCCAGCTCTCCCAGGACGTCTAGGGAGACCCAGTACTTC CASSPRTSRETQYF
TRBJ2-3 - TRBV4-1 TRBD2 TGCGCCAGCAGCCAAGGCCCTGGGACTAGCGGGTTCCTCACAGATACGCAGTATTTT CASSQGPGTSGFLTDTQYF
TRBJ1-3 - TRBV9 - TGTGCCAGCAGCGTAGACCCACGAAGCTCTGGAAACACCATATATTTT CASSVDPRSSGNTIYF
TRBJ2-1 - TRBV19 - TGTGCCAGTAGTATCACCGCTGGTGAGCAGTTCTTC CASSITAGEQFF
TRBJ1-2 - TRBV5-5 TRBD1 TGTGCCAGCAGCCCTCGAGACAGGGACTTTGGTGGCTACACCTTC CASSPRDRDFGGYTF
TRBJ2-1 few TRBV7-2 - TGTGCCAGCAGCTCCCGAAGCTCCTACAATGAGCAGTTCTTC CASSSRSSYNEQFF
TRBJ1-3 - TRBV13 TRBD1 TGTGCCAGCAGTGGACTGACAGGGCCCGGAAACACCATATATTTT CASSGLTGPGNTIYF